The rows below give T cell receptor beta chains drawn from one sample of a study of blood T cell repertoires in COVID-19. Profiling relied on immunoSEQ multiplex PCR, and the TCRdb table lists in-frame clones only, not all of them. The sample has about 250,000 clones; around 85% are singletons. Material for sequencing was peripheral blood. All receptors come from a human donor with COVID-19, enrolled during active disease. The donor label of this sample is uncertain. Both conserved end residues are part of each CDR3. The order of the fields is D gene, J gene, clone size, V gene, CDR3 protein, CDR3 DNA. A D gene is named only where the DNA matches it firmly. Only part of the rows carry a size: once, few, many, or a class if the clone is expanded.

D gene: NA
J gene: TRBJ1-3
clone size: NA
V gene: TRBV28
CDR3 protein: CASSLLQGTSGNTIYF
CDR3 DNA: TGTGCCAGCAGTTTATTGCAGGGGACCTCTGGAAACACCATATATTTT

D gene: TRBD1
J gene: TRBJ1-4
clone size: once
V gene: TRBV5-1
CDR3 protein: CASSKGAVDEKLFF
CDR3 DNA: TGCGCCAGCAGCAAGGGGGCCGTTGATGAAAAACTGTTTTTT

D gene: NA
J gene: TRBJ1-1
clone size: few
V gene: TRBV12-3/TRBV12-4
CDR3 protein: CASSTVRGVGAFF
CDR3 DNA: TGTGCCAGCAGTACGGTTCGGGGAGTAGGGGCTTTCTTT

D gene: NA
J gene: TRBJ1-3
clone size: few
V gene: TRBV19
CDR3 protein: CASSIASGNTIYF
CDR3 DNA: TGTGCCAGTAGTATAGCATCTGGAAACACCATATATTTT

D gene: NA
J gene: TRBJ1-5
clone size: once
V gene: TRBV5-1
CDR3 protein: CASSLAEGQPQHF
CDR3 DNA: TGCGCCAGCAGCTTGGCCGAGGGCCAGCCCCAGCATTTT

D gene: NA
J gene: TRBJ1-1
clone size: NA
V gene: TRBV11-1
CDR3 protein: CASSFGPRDTEAFF
CDR3 DNA: TGTGCCAGCAGCTTTGGGCCCCGAGACACTGAAGCTTTCTTT

D gene: TRBD1
J gene: TRBJ2-1
clone size: NA
V gene: TRBV19
CDR3 protein: CASNRGQYNEQFF
CDR3 DNA: TGTGCCAGTAACAGGGGGCAGTACAATGAGCAGTTCTTC

D gene: NA
J gene: TRBJ1-2
clone size: few
V gene: TRBV7-9
CDR3 protein: CASSPGQLNYGYTF
CDR3 DNA: TGTGCCAGCAGCCCCGGACAACTCAACTATGGCTACACCTTC

D gene: NA
J gene: TRBJ1-6
clone size: few
V gene: TRBV19
CDR3 protein: CASNDRLSSYNSPLHF
CDR3 DNA: TGTGCCAGTAATGACAGACTTAGCTCCTATAATTCACCCCTCCACTTT

D gene: NA
J gene: TRBJ1-2
clone size: NA
V gene: TRBV19
CDR3 protein: CASSIELRDTLNYGYTF
CDR3 DNA: TGTGCCAGTAGTATAGAATTACGGGACACCTTGAACTATGGCTACACCTTC

D gene: NA
J gene: TRBJ2-7
clone size: NA
V gene: TRBV7-6
CDR3 protein: CASSSSGPYEQYF
CDR3 DNA: TGTGCCAGCAGCTCTAGTGGTCCCTACGAGCAGTACTTC

D gene: NA
J gene: TRBJ1-3
clone size: NA
V gene: TRBV5-4
CDR3 protein: CASSPDTAGNTIYF
CDR3 DNA: TGTGCCAGCAGTCCGGACACCGCTGGAAACACCATATATTTT

D gene: NA
J gene: TRBJ2-7
clone size: NA
V gene: TRBV7-2
CDR3 protein: CASSLGGHEQYF
CDR3 DNA: TGTGCCAGCAGCTTAGGAGGGCACGAGCAGTACTTC

D gene: NA
J gene: TRBJ2-7
clone size: NA
V gene: TRBV2
CDR3 protein: CAGSTDTYEQYF
CDR3 DNA: TGTGCCGGATCGACAGATACCTACGAGCAGTACTTC

D gene: NA
J gene: TRBJ1-1
clone size: NA
V gene: TRBV30
CDR3 protein: CAWGPRGGTYTEAFF
CDR3 DNA: TGTGCCTGGGGGCCGAGGGGGGGCACGTACACTGAAGCTTTCTTT

D gene: TRBD2
J gene: TRBJ2-7
clone size: NA
V gene: TRBV10-3
CDR3 protein: CAIRRTSGDPYEQYF
CDR3 DNA: TGTGCCATCAGGAGGACTAGCGGGGATCCCTACGAGCAGTACTTC

D gene: NA
J gene: TRBJ1-1
clone size: NA
V gene: TRBV11-3
CDR3 protein: CASSLGSSPNTEAFF
CDR3 DNA: TGTGCCAGCAGCTTAGGTAGTTCGCCGAACACTGAAGCTTTCTTT

D gene: NA
J gene: TRBJ1-1
clone size: NA
V gene: TRBV27
CDR3 protein: CASSLLLGSGTEAFF
CDR3 DNA: TGTGCCAGCAGTTTACTATTGGGGAGTGGAACTGAAGCTTTCTTT

D gene: TRBD1
J gene: TRBJ2-5
clone size: NA
V gene: TRBV3-1/TRBV3-2
CDR3 protein: CASSQDRGWETQYF
CDR3 DNA: TGTGCCAGCAGCCAAGACAGGGGGTGGGAGACCCAGTACTTC

D gene: TRBD2
J gene: TRBJ2-7
clone size: once
V gene: TRBV18
CDR3 protein: CASSPIPMVAGGTYEQYF
CDR3 DNA: TGTGCCAGCTCACCTATCCCGATGGTAGCGGGAGGCACCTACGAGCAGTACTTC

D gene: NA
J gene: TRBJ1-4
clone size: NA
V gene: TRBV28
CDR3 protein: CASRGGPANEKLFF
CDR3 DNA: TGTGCCAGCAGGGGGGGGCCAGCAAATGAAAAACTGTTTTTT

D gene: NA
J gene: TRBJ1-6
clone size: NA
V gene: TRBV19
CDR3 protein: CASSPKTGRGVNSPLHF
CDR3 DNA: TGTGCCAGTAGTCCAAAGACCGGGAGGGGAGTTAATTCACCCCTCCACTTT

D gene: NA
J gene: TRBJ1-3
clone size: NA
V gene: TRBV7-2
CDR3 protein: CASSLSPGDGNTIYF
CDR3 DNA: TGTGCCAGCAGCTTAAGTCCGGGGGACGGAAACACCATATATTTT

D gene: TRBD1
J gene: TRBJ2-5
clone size: NA
V gene: TRBV11-2
CDR3 protein: CAGRGLGETQYF
CDR3 DNA: TGTGCCGGCAGGGGGCTGGGGGAGACCCAGTACTTC

D gene: NA
J gene: TRBJ2-2
clone size: NA
V gene: TRBV19
CDR3 protein: CASSIGVNRGGAGELFF
CDR3 DNA: TGTGCCAGTAGTATTGGGGTGAACAGGGGAGGCGCCGGGGAGCTGTTTTTT

D gene: TRBD1
J gene: TRBJ1-3
clone size: NA
V gene: TRBV5-4
CDR3 protein: CASSGGQVSGNTIYF
CDR3 DNA: TGTGCCAGCAGCGGGGGACAGGTCTCTGGAAACACCATATATTTT

D gene: NA
J gene: TRBJ2-7
clone size: NA
V gene: TRBV5-4
CDR3 protein: CASSLGLPGPAMPQYF
CDR3 DNA: TGTGCCAGCAGCTTGGGACTCCCCGGTCCGGCAATGCCTCAGTACTTC

D gene: NA
J gene: TRBJ2-7
clone size: once
V gene: TRBV6-6
CDR3 protein: CASNQGGARYEQYF
CDR3 DNA: TGTGCCAGCAACCAGGGGGGAGCGCGTTACGAGCAGTACTTC

D gene: NA
J gene: TRBJ2-1
clone size: few
V gene: TRBV11-3
CDR3 protein: CASSSPGGYNEQFF
CDR3 DNA: TGTGCCAGCAGCTCCCCAGGAGGCTACAATGAGCAGTTCTTC

D gene: NA
J gene: TRBJ2-1
clone size: NA
V gene: TRBV28
CDR3 protein: CASRRNNDEQFF
CDR3 DNA: TGTGCCAGCAGGCGGAACAATGATGAGCAGTTCTTC

D gene: NA
J gene: TRBJ1-1
clone size: NA
V gene: TRBV7-3
CDR3 protein: CASSRGTSEAFF
CDR3 DNA: TGTGCCAGCAGCCGAGGGACTTCCGAAGCTTTCTTT

D gene: NA
J gene: TRBJ2-1
clone size: NA
V gene: TRBV6-5
CDR3 protein: CASSSNRERQFF
CDR3 DNA: TGTGCCAGCAGTTCCAACAGGGAAAGGCAGTTCTTC

D gene: TRBD1
J gene: TRBJ1-2
clone size: NA
V gene: TRBV30
CDR3 protein: CAWSPDRDYGYTF
CDR3 DNA: TGTGCCTGGAGCCCGGACAGGGACTATGGCTACACCTTC

D gene: TRBD2
J gene: TRBJ2-3
clone size: NA
V gene: TRBV28
CDR3 protein: CANGLAGESDTQYF
CDR3 DNA: TGTGCCAACGGACTAGCGGGAGAATCAGATACGCAGTATTTT

D gene: NA
J gene: TRBJ1-2
clone size: NA
V gene: TRBV5-4
CDR3 protein: CASSLGDTLIYGYTF
CDR3 DNA: TGTGCCAGCAGCTTGGGGGACACCCTGATCTATGGCTACACCTTC

D gene: NA
J gene: TRBJ1-5
clone size: NA
V gene: TRBV14
CDR3 protein: CASSVQGGNQPQHF
CDR3 DNA: TGTGCCAGCAGCGTACAGGGCGGCAATCAGCCCCAGCATTTT

D gene: NA
J gene: TRBJ2-5
clone size: NA
V gene: TRBV9
CDR3 protein: CASSGGLGETQYF
CDR3 DNA: TGTGCCAGCAGCGGGGGACTGGGGGAGACCCAGTACTTC

D gene: NA
J gene: TRBJ1-5
clone size: NA
V gene: TRBV28
CDR3 protein: CASSLSLASQPQHF
CDR3 DNA: TGTGCCAGCAGTTTATCCCTGGCATCCCAGCCCCAGCATTTT

D gene: NA
J gene: TRBJ1-6
clone size: once
V gene: TRBV19
CDR3 protein: CASIDRGRVGDNSPLHF
CDR3 DNA: TGTGCCAGTATCGATCGCGGCAGGGTGGGTGATAATTCACCCCTCCACTTT

D gene: NA
J gene: TRBJ2-5
clone size: once
V gene: TRBV9
CDR3 protein: CASSVAVTAPQETQYF
CDR3 DNA: TGTGCCAGCAGCGTAGCGGTCACAGCACCCCAAGAGACCCAGTACTTC

D gene: TRBD2
J gene: TRBJ2-7
clone size: NA
V gene: TRBV4-1
CDR3 protein: CASSQDRRGLAAGEQYF
CDR3 DNA: TGCGCCAGCAGCCAAGATCGCCGGGGACTAGCTGCGGGGGAGCAGTACTTC

D gene: NA
J gene: TRBJ2-1
clone size: once
V gene: TRBV5-6
CDR3 protein: CASSFPSATSYNEQFF
CDR3 DNA: TGTGCCAGCAGCTTTCCTAGCGCGACCTCCTACAATGAGCAGTTCTTC

D gene: NA
J gene: TRBJ1-3
clone size: NA
V gene: TRBV11-2
CDR3 protein: CASSFRAYSGNTIYF
CDR3 DNA: TGTGCCAGCAGCTTCAGGGCGTACTCTGGAAACACCATATATTTT

D gene: NA
J gene: TRBJ1-5
clone size: NA
V gene: TRBV28
CDR3 protein: CASGTEGSVAGNQPQHF
CDR3 DNA: TGTGCCAGCGGCACAGAGGGCTCAGTAGCCGGCAATCAGCCCCAGCATTTT

D gene: TRBD1
J gene: TRBJ1-2
clone size: NA
V gene: TRBV15
CDR3 protein: CATSRGQGHYGYTF
CDR3 DNA: TGTGCCACCAGCAGAGGACAGGGGCACTATGGCTACACCTTC

D gene: TRBD2
J gene: TRBJ2-2
clone size: once
V gene: TRBV7-8
CDR3 protein: CASRRLAGEVTGELFF
CDR3 DNA: TGTGCCAGCAGGAGACTAGCGGGAGAGGTGACCGGGGAGCTGTTTTTT

D gene: NA
J gene: TRBJ2-3
clone size: NA
V gene: TRBV11-3
CDR3 protein: CASSLNGQTDTQYF
CDR3 DNA: TGTGCCAGCAGCTTAAATGGACAGACAGATACGCAGTATTTT

D gene: NA
J gene: TRBJ2-3
clone size: once
V gene: TRBV5-1
CDR3 protein: CASSAGQWGTDTQYF
CDR3 DNA: TGCGCCAGCAGCGCCGGACAGTGGGGCACAGATACGCAGTATTTT

D gene: TRBD1
J gene: TRBJ2-5
clone size: NA
V gene: TRBV5-1
CDR3 protein: CASSLAGTGRETQYF
CDR3 DNA: TGCGCCAGCAGCTTGGCCGGGACAGGGCGAGAGACCCAGTACTTC

D gene: NA
J gene: TRBJ1-1
clone size: NA
V gene: TRBV12-5
CDR3 protein: CAAQREGNTEAFF
CDR3 DNA: TGTGCTGCCCAGCGGGAGGGGAACACTGAAGCTTTCTTT

D gene: NA
J gene: TRBJ2-7
clone size: NA
V gene: TRBV2
CDR3 protein: CASNPGLSSEEQYF
CDR3 DNA: TGTGCCAGCAATCCGGGACTCTCATCGGAAGAGCAGTACTTC

D gene: NA
J gene: TRBJ1-4
clone size: NA
V gene: TRBV5-6
CDR3 protein: CASSLTGRNEKLFF
CDR3 DNA: TGTGCCAGCAGCCTGACAGGCCGTAATGAAAAACTGTTTTTT

D gene: NA
J gene: TRBJ2-7
clone size: NA
V gene: TRBV7-9
CDR3 protein: CAWRESYEQYF
CDR3 DNA: TGTGCCTGGCGGGAATCCTACGAGCAGTACTTC

D gene: NA
J gene: TRBJ1-2
clone size: NA
V gene: TRBV29-1
CDR3 protein: CSAGGGIGSGYTF
CDR3 DNA: TGCAGCGCCGGAGGAGGGATTGGTTCTGGCTACACCTTC

D gene: TRBD1
J gene: TRBJ2-2
clone size: NA
V gene: TRBV30
CDR3 protein: CAWSRQGGNTGELFF
CDR3 DNA: TGTGCCTGGAGTCGACAGGGGGGGAACACCGGGGAGCTGTTTTTT